This T cell receptor (beta chain) was found in a study of blood T cell repertoires in COVID-19. Whole-study context: T cells, B-cell-depleted T cells, or PBMCs supplied cDNA or gDNA.

As processed by the authors: For nucleated cells, counts were estimated from reference gene primer amplification. The table came from immunoSEQ multiplex PCR; TCRdb's copy has only in-frame clones and leaves some out. V, J and clone size derive from that table, while D and trimming were established from the DNA sequence. The sample lists about 210,000 clones; less than 90% were seen once. This CDR3 has 14 amino acids. V lost 0 bases and J 6 bases, leaving 12 bases between the germline ends. Germline-derived CDR1 and CDR2 are SGHRS and YFSETQ. This clone was observed once. The rearrangement links TRBV5-1 to TRBJ1-2; the D gene is possibly TRBD1 (6 bases). The TCR sequence derives from a woman over 75 with COVID-19, enrolled during active disease. The sequenced sample consisted of peripheral blood. CDR3 bases: TGCGCCAGCAGCTTGGCACAGGGTATGAATGGCTACACCTTC. Its translation: CASSLAQGMNGYTF.